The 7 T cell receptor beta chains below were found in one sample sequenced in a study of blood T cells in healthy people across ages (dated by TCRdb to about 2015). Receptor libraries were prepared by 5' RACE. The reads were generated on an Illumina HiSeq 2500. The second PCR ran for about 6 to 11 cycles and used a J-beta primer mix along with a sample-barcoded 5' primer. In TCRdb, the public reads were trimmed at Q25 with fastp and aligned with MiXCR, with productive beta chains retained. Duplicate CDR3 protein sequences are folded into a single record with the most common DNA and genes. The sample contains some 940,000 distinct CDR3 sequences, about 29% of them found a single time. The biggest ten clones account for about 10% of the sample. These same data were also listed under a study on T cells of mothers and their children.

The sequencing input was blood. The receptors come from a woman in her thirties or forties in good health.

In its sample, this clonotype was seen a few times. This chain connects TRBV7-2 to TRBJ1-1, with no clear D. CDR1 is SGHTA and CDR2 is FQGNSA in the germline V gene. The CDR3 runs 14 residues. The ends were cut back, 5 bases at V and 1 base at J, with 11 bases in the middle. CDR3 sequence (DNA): TGTGCCAGCAGCATGGACGGGAAGAACACTGAAGCTTTCTTT. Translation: CASSMDGKNTEAFF.

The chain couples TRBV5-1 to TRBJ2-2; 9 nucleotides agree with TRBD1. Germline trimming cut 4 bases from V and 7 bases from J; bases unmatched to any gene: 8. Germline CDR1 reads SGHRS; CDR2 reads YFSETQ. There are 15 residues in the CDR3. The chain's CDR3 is CASSLRTGENGELFF. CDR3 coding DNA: TGCGCCAGCAGCCTCCGGACAGGGGAGAACGGGGAGCTGTTTTTT. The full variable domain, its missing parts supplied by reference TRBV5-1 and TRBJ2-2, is KAGVTQTPRYLIKTRGQQVTLSCSPISGHRSVSWYQQTPGQGLQFLFEYFSETQRNKGNFPGRFSGRQFSNSRSEMNVSTLELGDSALYLCASSLRTGENGELFFGEGSRLTVL.

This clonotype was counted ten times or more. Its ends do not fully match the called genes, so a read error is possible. CDR3 DNA: TGTGCCAGCAGCTTAGCTTCGCAGGGGGTATACGAGCAGTACTTC. Its protein is CASSLASQGVYEQYF. This sequence joins TRBV5-1 and TRBJ2-7, with 7 bases identical to TRBD1. CDR3 length: 15 amino acids. Per the germline V gene, CDR1 is SGHRS and CDR2 is YFSETQ.

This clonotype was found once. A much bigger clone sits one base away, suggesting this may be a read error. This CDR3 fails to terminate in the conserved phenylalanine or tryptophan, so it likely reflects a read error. CDR3 coding DNA: TGTGCCAGCAGTTTAGAGGGACAGGGGTACATTCAGTACGTC. Translation gives CASSLEGQGYIQYV. The chain couples TRBV28 to TRBJ2-4, with 10 bases aligning to TRBD1. Germline V CDR1 and CDR2: MDHEN, SYDVKM. The CDR3 has 14 amino acids. Losses at the gene ends were 2 bases for V and 8 bases for J; bases not matched to a gene: 3.

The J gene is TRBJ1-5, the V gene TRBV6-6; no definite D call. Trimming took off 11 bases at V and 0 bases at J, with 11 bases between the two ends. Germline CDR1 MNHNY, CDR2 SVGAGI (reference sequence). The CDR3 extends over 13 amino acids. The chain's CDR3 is CAGSESSNQPQHF. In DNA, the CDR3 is TGTGCCGGGTCGGAGAGTAGCAATCAGCCCCAGCATTTT.

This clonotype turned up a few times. The CDR3 spells CASSADKAPHEQYF. DNA for the CDR3: TGTGCCAGCAGCGCGGACAAGGCTCCCCACGAGCAGTACTTC. The V call is TRBV2, the J call TRBJ2-7; maybe TRBD1 (5 bases). V lost 6 bases to trimming and J lost 5 bases, with 17 bases between them. The CDR3 runs to 14 residues. The germline CDR1 and CDR2 sequences are SNHLY and FYNNEI.

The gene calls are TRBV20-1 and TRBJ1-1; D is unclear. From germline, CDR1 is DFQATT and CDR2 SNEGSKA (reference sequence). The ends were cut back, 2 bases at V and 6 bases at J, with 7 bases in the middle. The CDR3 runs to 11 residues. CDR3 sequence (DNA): TGCAGTGCTAGAATCTGGGCTGAAGCTTTCTTT. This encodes CSARIWAEAFF.